Listed below are T cell receptor beta chains from one sample, sequenced in a study of T-cell memory formation after mild COVID-19. One entry per CDR3 protein results from TCRdb running MiXCR on the 5' RACE reads. The sample has over 300,000 distinct CDR3 sequences; around 20% are singletons. The specimen sequenced was PBMCs or a T cell subset sorted from them (not recorded which). The receptors here all came from a young man who had mild COVID-19 (a few samples of this study predate the infection). Cell type and time point are not known. CDR3s include the opening cysteine and the closing phenylalanine or tryptophan. Each record gives: V gene, clone size, J gene, D gene, CDR3 DNA, CDR3 protein. The D gene is left open where the match is weak. A clone size is listed for some rows: how often the clone was seen (once, few, many), or a class if it is expanded.

TRBV6-5,many,TRBJ2-7,TRBD1,TGTGCCAGCAGCCCTAGACAGGGAGTAAGCTCCTACGAGCAGTACTTC,CASSPRQGVSSYEQYF
TRBV29-1,few,TRBJ1-1,NA,TGCAGCGTTGTTTCGCGCACTGAAGCTTTCTTT,CSVVSRTEAFF
TRBV4-1,NA,TRBJ1-5,TRBD1,TGCGCCAGCAGCCAAGGTCTTTTCGGGACAGGGGGCCCGAGCAATCAGCCCCAGCATTTT,CASSQGLFGTGGPSNQPQHF
TRBV12-3/TRBV12-4,NA,TRBJ2-2,NA,TGTGCCAGCAGACAAGCTACTAGGGCCGGGGAGCTGTTTTTT,CASRQATRAGELFF
TRBV23-1,NA,TRBJ2-2,NA,TGCGCCAGCAGTCAACCCTTGGGACACCCCCGGAACACCGGGGAGCTGTTTTTT,CASSQPLGHPRNTGELFF
TRBV5-1,few,TRBJ1-1,NA,TGCGCCAGCAGCTTGGTACGTGGGGGGCGCGGAGACACTGAAGCTTTCTTT,CASSLVRGGRGDTEAFF
TRBV7-2,NA,TRBJ2-7,NA,TGTGCCAGCAGCTTCTTGGGTTCCTACGAGCAGTACTTC,CASSFLGSYEQYF
TRBV27,NA,TRBJ2-5,NA,TGTGCCAGCAGTCCAGACACCCTGGGTCAGGAGACCCAGTACTTC,CASSPDTLGQETQYF
TRBV5-1,few,TRBJ2-1,NA,TGCGCCAGCAGCTTCGCGGGGGCCTGGGAGCAGTTCTTC,CASSFAGAWEQFF
TRBV5-1,NA,TRBJ2-1,NA,TGCGCCAGCAGCTTGGTAGTCTTTAATGAGCAGTTCTTC,CASSLVVFNEQFF
TRBV7-6,few,TRBJ2-5,TRBD2,TGTGCCAGCAGCGCTACCCCCGGACTAGGAGAGACCCAGTACTTC,CASSATPGLGETQYF
TRBV5-1,many,TRBJ2-1,NA,TGCGCCAGCAGCTTGTTCCGAAACGATGAGCAGTTCTTC,CASSLFRNDEQFF
TRBV12-3/TRBV12-4,few,TRBJ2-1,NA,TGTGCCAGCAGTAAGAACAATGAGCAGTTCTTC,CASSKNNEQFF
TRBV20-1,NA,TRBJ1-5,NA,TGCAGTGCTAGTAATCCCGGGGGATATCAGCCCCAGCATTTT,CSASNPGGYQPQHF
TRBV2,few,TRBJ2-1,NA,TGTGCCAGCAGTCGGACCCGATCGGGCGAGCAGTTCTTC,CASSRTRSGEQFF
TRBV5-1,NA,TRBJ2-3,NA,TGCGCAAGCAGCTCCGGGACACTTTCCACAGATACGCAGTATTTT,CASSSGTLSTDTQYF
TRBV23-1,NA,TRBJ1-6,TRBD1,TGCGCCAGCAGTCAATCGCGGACAGGCCCTCCCCGCTATAATTCACCCCTCCACTTT,CASSQSRTGPPRYNSPLHF
TRBV7-9,NA,TRBJ2-1,NA,TGTGCCAGCAGCCCCTTGATGGCACCAAGCTCCTACAATGAGCAGTTCTTC,CASSPLMAPSSYNEQFF
TRBV5-1,few,TRBJ2-3,NA,TGCGCCAGCAGCTTGCACAGGGTGGATACGCAGTATTTT,CASSLHRVDTQYF
TRBV7-2,many,TRBJ2-1,NA,TGTGCCAGCAGCTTAGCGAGGGTGAACCGAGAGCAGTTCTTC,CASSLARVNREQFF
TRBV5-1,NA,TRBJ1-6,NA,TGCGCCAGCAGCTGGACGGACGGGAAGAATTCACCCCTCCACTTT,CASSWTDGKNSPLHF
TRBV12-3/TRBV12-4,NA,TRBJ2-3,NA,TGTGCCAGCAGCCGTGGGAGCACAGATACGCAGTATTTT,CASSRGSTDTQYF
TRBV4-1,few,TRBJ2-1,TRBD2,TGCGCCAGCAGCCTCCCGACCGGGGGGTACAATGAGCAGTTCTTC,CASSLPTGGYNEQFF
TRBV6-5,many,TRBJ2-1,TRBD2,TGTGCCAGCAGTCTCCTAGCGGGCCAACCGAGCTCCTACAATGAGCAGTTCTTC,CASSLLAGQPSSYNEQFF
TRBV18,NA,TRBJ2-5,NA,TGTGCCAGCTCACCCCGGGACTTGGAGACCCAGTACTTC,CASSPRDLETQYF
TRBV7-9,few,TRBJ2-1,TRBD1,TGTGCCAGCAGCATCGGGACAGACCAGTTCTTC,CASSIGTDQFF
TRBV20-1,NA,TRBJ1-1,TRBD1,TGCAGTGCCCCAAATCCACAGGGGCCCACTGAAGCTTTCTTT,CSAPNPQGPTEAFF
TRBV5-1,few,TRBJ1-2,NA,TGCGCCAGCAGCCTAGACGAGAACTATGGCTACACCTTC,CASSLDENYGYTF
TRBV20-1,NA,TRBJ2-6,TRBD2,TGCAGTGCCCCGGGGGGGAGTGCCAACGTCCTGACTTTC,CSAPGGSANVLTF
TRBV24-1,NA,TRBJ1-2,TRBD1,TGTGCCACCAGTGATGACGGACAGGACTATGGCTACACCTTC,CATSDDGQDYGYTF
TRBV6-2/TRBV6-3,few,TRBJ1-5,NA,TGTGCCAGCAGTTCCGGGACCCGGGGCAATCAGCCCCAGCATTTT,CASSSGTRGNQPQHF
TRBV10-2,many,TRBJ2-1,TRBD1,TGCGCCAGCGCCGACAGGGACGATGATGAGCAGTTCTTC,CASADRDDDEQFF
TRBV9,NA,TRBJ2-3,NA,TGTGCCAGCAGCGCTAGCGAAGATACGCAGTATTTT,CASSASEDTQYF
TRBV28,few,TRBJ2-2,NA,TGTGCCAGCAGCCGGATAACCCAGGGCACCGGGGAGCTGTTTTTT,CASSRITQGTGELFF
TRBV20-1,NA,TRBJ2-3,TRBD2,TGCAGTGCCAGGACAACAGCGGGGGGTTGGACAGATACGCAGTATTTT,CSARTTAGGWTDTQYF
TRBV4-1,few,TRBJ1-1,TRBD1,TGCGCCAGCAGCCAGCACCGGGACAGATCCCTTCTGAACACTGAAGCTTTCTTT,CASSQHRDRSLLNTEAFF
TRBV9,few,TRBJ1-6,NA,TGTGCCAGCAGCGTAGTTGTTAATTCACCCCTCCACTTT,CASSVVVNSPLHF
TRBV12-3/TRBV12-4,NA,TRBJ1-1,NA,TGTGCCAGCAGTTTAGGGTCCGGGGTTGAAGCTTTCTTT,CASSLGSGVEAFF
TRBV6-5,NA,TRBJ2-3,NA,TGTGCCAGCAGCCCGAGGAATTGGGGCCCGGAGGATACGCAGTATTTT,CASSPRNWGPEDTQYF
TRBV20-1,few,TRBJ1-5,NA,TGCAGTGCTCAAGTCCCACAGGGAACTCAGCCCCAGCATTTT,CSAQVPQGTQPQHF
TRBV28,few,TRBJ1-2,NA,TGTGCCAGCAGTTTAATGTCACGTCAGGGATGGGGCTACACCTTC,CASSLMSRQGWGYTF
TRBV24-1,few,TRBJ2-7,NA,TGTGCCGTCAGCCTGGAGCAGTACTTC,CAVSLEQYF
TRBV20-1,few,TRBJ1-6,NA,TGCAGTGCTACAGCTAAGGGCTGGCGGAATTCACCCCTCCACTTT,CSATAKGWRNSPLHF
TRBV7-2,few,TRBJ1-1,NA,TGTGCCAGCAGCTTTTTGCCAGAAGTCACTGAAGCTTTCTTT,CASSFLPEVTEAFF
TRBV4-2,few,TRBJ2-3,NA,TGTGCCAGCAGCCAAGACTTAGGCCATACGCAGTATTTT,CASSQDLGHTQYF
TRBV5-1,NA,TRBJ2-7,NA,TGCGCCAGCAGCTTTGCAGGGCTATACGAGCAGTACTTC,CASSFAGLYEQYF
TRBV5-1,NA,TRBJ2-5,NA,TGCGCCAGCAGCTTGGCCCCCGGGGGCGGAGAGACCCAGTACTTC,CASSLAPGGGETQYF
TRBV6-2/TRBV6-3,NA,TRBJ2-1,NA,TGTGCCAGCAGTTACCCCTCATATGAGCAGTTCTTC,CASSYPSYEQFF
TRBV3-1,NA,TRBJ2-6,NA,TGTGCCAGCAGCCAAGATCGCGGGTTCTCTGGGGCCAACGTCCTGACTTTC,CASSQDRGFSGANVLTF
TRBV14,few,TRBJ2-7,TRBD2,TGTGCCAGCAGCCAAGCGGGGGGGCCCTTCGGCGAGCAGTACTTC,CASSQAGGPFGEQYF
TRBV4-2,NA,TRBJ2-6,NA,TGTGCCAGCAGCCAGGTTGGGCCCCCTGGGGCCAACGTCCTGACTTTC,CASSQVGPPGANVLTF
TRBV5-1,many,TRBJ1-1,NA,TGCGCCAGCAGCCGCTCCGGGGGGAACACTGAAGCTTTCTTT,CASSRSGGNTEAFF
TRBV4-1,NA,TRBJ2-7,TRBD1,TGCGCCAGCAGCCAAATTCCGGGACAGGGTAACTCCTACGAGCAGTACTTC,CASSQIPGQGNSYEQYF
TRBV24-1,few,TRBJ2-3,TRBD1,TGTGCCACCAGTGTTACAGGGACAGATAATTCAGATACGCAGTATTTT,CATSVTGTDNSDTQYF
TRBV20-1,NA,TRBJ2-1,TRBD2,TGCAGTGCTCGGTTAGCGGGGGGGCATGAGCAGTTCTTC,CSARLAGGHEQFF
TRBV7-3,few,TRBJ2-7,TRBD2,TGTGCCAGCAGCCCTCCTAGCGGGGGGGCGGGTGAGCAGTACTTC,CASSPPSGGAGEQYF
TRBV12-3/TRBV12-4,few,TRBJ2-4,TRBD2,TGTGCCAGCAGATTCGCTGGGGGAGGGGACATTCAGTACTTC,CASRFAGGGDIQYF